This entry is about one T cell receptor (beta chain). This sample stems from a study of control samples from healthy donors and cancer patients. This CDR3 is 13 amino acids long. V trimming: 6 bases; J trimming: 5 bases; junction bases outside the gene matches: 5. Germline assignment: CDR1 MDHEN and CDR2 SYDVKM. Clones were sequenced by immunoSEQ multiplex PCR, and TCRdb holds only the in-frame ones, with some missing. The sample consists of 70,000 to 100,000 clones, roughly 90% of them appearing once. The sequence was obtained from a woman aged 60-70 years with head and neck cancer. This sequence joins TRBV28 and TRBJ2-5; 8 nucleotides line up with TRBD2. Sequencing was performed on PBMCs. The CDR3 DNA is TGTGCCAGCAGGGTTAGCGGGAAGGAGACCCAGTACTTC. Residues: CASRVSGKETQYF.